One TCR beta chain is described in this entry. This entry belongs to a study of immune evolution from preneoplasia to lung adenocarcinoma. Study overall: HLA loss of heterozygosity: around 6.5% AIS, more than 14% MIA, around 33% ADC, none AAH.

Method: immunoSEQ multiplex PCR; TCRdb's copy keeps in-frame clones and lacks some. The profile covers some 9,100 clones, with around 80% appearing a single time and 6.6% taken by the ten largest. This sequence originates from a person between 55 and 80 years old with lung adenocarcinoma. Sequenced sample: FFPE lung adenocarcinoma in situ tissue.

The CDR3 protein is CASSWDRGGDNEQFF. The CDR3 region has the DNA TGCGCCAGCAGCTGGGACAGGGGGGGCGACAATGAGCAGTTCTTC. The chain joins TRBV5-1 to TRBJ2-1; 11 bases fit TRBD1. J gave up 5 bases and V 3 bases, and 4 bases lay outside the gene matches. This CDR3 has 15 residues. In germline, CDR1 is SGHRS, CDR2 YFSETQ.